A selection of T cell receptor beta chains follows, all from one sample in a study of T cell repertoires in cytomegalovirus infection. TCRdb independently ran MiXCR on the reads; one entry per CDR3 protein. The profile shows roughly 190,000 distinct CDR3 sequences, 7.5% to 10% of them singletons. The sequencing sample was made of PBMCs. These receptor sequences come from a human donor in good health (CMV status not recorded). Some clones in this sample may be carry-over from other donors' samples. Both conserved end residues are part of each CDR3. Fields, in order: CDR3 DNA, CDR3 protein, V gene, D gene, J gene, clone size. The D gene is left open where the match is weak. Only some rows state a clone size, as once, few, many or a class for expanded clones.

CDR3nt: TGTGCCAGCAGTACAGGACAGTCCACCGGCTACACCTTC
CDR3aa: CASSTGQSTGYTF
v_gene: TRBV7-2
d_gene: -
j_gene: TRBJ1-2
abundance: many

CDR3nt: TGTGCCAGCAGCATCAGCACAGATACGCAGTATTTT
CDR3aa: CASSISTDTQYF
v_gene: TRBV7-9
d_gene: -
j_gene: TRBJ2-3
abundance: many

CDR3nt: TGTGCCAGCAGACTTGGACAGGGAAGACGCACAGATACGCAGTATTTT
CDR3aa: CASRLGQGRRTDTQYF
v_gene: TRBV7-9
d_gene: TRBD1
j_gene: TRBJ2-3
abundance: few

CDR3nt: TGCAGTGCGGGAACTAGAACTCAAGAGACCCAGTACTTC
CDR3aa: CSAGTRTQETQYF
v_gene: TRBV20-1
d_gene: -
j_gene: TRBJ2-5
abundance: few

CDR3nt: TGTGCCAGCAGCTTAGTCGGATTTGACACGGGGACGGGAAGTTCCTACAATGAGCAGTTCTTC
CDR3aa: CASSLVGFDTGTGSSYNEQFF
v_gene: TRBV11-2
d_gene: -
j_gene: TRBJ2-1
abundance: many

CDR3nt: TGTGCCAGCAGCTGGTACGCGGGGAGACCAGAGACCCAGTACTTC
CDR3aa: CASSWYAGRPETQYF
v_gene: TRBV14
d_gene: -
j_gene: TRBJ2-5
abundance: few

CDR3nt: TGCAGTGCCGGTATGGGCAATCAGCCCCAGCATTTT
CDR3aa: CSAGMGNQPQHF
v_gene: TRBV20-1
d_gene: -
j_gene: TRBJ1-5
abundance: few

CDR3nt: TGTGCCAGCAGCTCAGAATCCGGGACAGGGAAGTTCTTC
CDR3aa: CASSSESGTGKFF
v_gene: TRBV7-8
d_gene: TRBD1
j_gene: TRBJ2-1
abundance: many

CDR3nt: TGTGCTAGCAGCTTAGGAGGCAGGGCAAAAGAGACCCAGTACTTC
CDR3aa: CASSLGGRAKETQYF
v_gene: TRBV7-7
d_gene: -
j_gene: TRBJ2-5
abundance: few

CDR3nt: TGTGCCAGCAGCGTCCCCCCGGCAGATACGCAGTATTTT
CDR3aa: CASSVPPADTQYF
v_gene: TRBV7-2
d_gene: -
j_gene: TRBJ2-3
abundance: many

CDR3nt: TGTGCCAGCAGCTTAGCGTTGACACAGGACCCCAAGGGCTACACCTTC
CDR3aa: CASSLALTQDPKGYTF
v_gene: TRBV7-9
d_gene: -
j_gene: TRBJ1-2
abundance: many

CDR3nt: TGTGCTCCCCACAGCGTGATTCAGCCCCAGCATTTT
CDR3aa: CAPHSVIQPQHF
v_gene: TRBV24-1
d_gene: -
j_gene: TRBJ1-5
abundance: -

CDR3nt: TGTGCCAGCAGCTTGGAACGGGGCGAGACCCAGTACTTC
CDR3aa: CASSLERGETQYF
v_gene: TRBV5-6
d_gene: -
j_gene: TRBJ2-5
abundance: many

CDR3nt: TGTGCCAGCAGCTCAGGGACTAGCGCGAACACCGGGGAGCTGTTTTTT
CDR3aa: CASSSGTSANTGELFF
v_gene: TRBV7-2
d_gene: TRBD2
j_gene: TRBJ2-2
abundance: many

CDR3nt: TGTGCCAGCAGCTTAGTTGGTGGGGCTAGCACAGATACGCAGTATTTT
CDR3aa: CASSLVGGASTDTQYF
v_gene: TRBV7-2
d_gene: -
j_gene: TRBJ2-3
abundance: many

CDR3nt: TGTGCCAGCAGTCGTCTTCGGGAGCAGTACTTC
CDR3aa: CASSRLREQYF
v_gene: TRBV25-1
d_gene: -
j_gene: TRBJ2-7
abundance: many

CDR3nt: TGTGCCAGCAGCTTAAAGGGTAGCGGGAGCTCCACAGATACGCAGTATTTT
CDR3aa: CASSLKGSGSSTDTQYF
v_gene: TRBV7-8
d_gene: TRBD2
j_gene: TRBJ2-3
abundance: many

CDR3nt: TGTGCCAGCAGCCAAGACGGCGGGAATGAGCAGTTCTTC
CDR3aa: CASSQDGGNEQFF
v_gene: TRBV4-2
d_gene: -
j_gene: TRBJ2-1
abundance: few

CDR3nt: TGTGCCAGCAGTTTGAAGGGGGTCCAAGCTTTCTTT
CDR3aa: CASSLKGVQAFF
v_gene: TRBV28
d_gene: -
j_gene: TRBJ1-1
abundance: -

CDR3nt: TGTGCCAGCAGTCCTCACAGGGGATCAAACACTGAAGCTTTCTTT
CDR3aa: CASSPHRGSNTEAFF
v_gene: TRBV5-5
d_gene: TRBD1
j_gene: TRBJ1-1
abundance: -

CDR3nt: TGTGCCAGCAGCCGGACAGGGGGAAGATATGGCTACACCTTC
CDR3aa: CASSRTGGRYGYTF
v_gene: TRBV7-8
d_gene: TRBD1
j_gene: TRBJ1-2
abundance: many

CDR3nt: TGCGCCAGCAGCTTAGGACTAGCGGGAGATAACACCGGGGAGCTGTTTTTT
CDR3aa: CASSLGLAGDNTGELFF
v_gene: TRBV5-1
d_gene: TRBD2
j_gene: TRBJ2-2
abundance: many

CDR3nt: TGTGCCAGCAGTCCGATCGCCTTCACAGATACGCAGTATTTT
CDR3aa: CASSPIAFTDTQYF
v_gene: TRBV7-2
d_gene: -
j_gene: TRBJ2-3
abundance: many

CDR3nt: TGTGCCAGCAGTTACGGACAGAAGAACACTGAAGCTTTCTTT
CDR3aa: CASSYGQKNTEAFF
v_gene: TRBV6-6
d_gene: -
j_gene: TRBJ1-1
abundance: few

CDR3nt: TGTGCCAGCAGTGAACAAGCGACAGGGACTTTGGAGCAGTACTTC
CDR3aa: CASSEQATGTLEQYF
v_gene: TRBV2
d_gene: -
j_gene: TRBJ2-7
abundance: -

CDR3nt: TGTGCCAGCAGCCCGGGGACGTGGGAGACCCAGTACTTC
CDR3aa: CASSPGTWETQYF
v_gene: TRBV7-2
d_gene: -
j_gene: TRBJ2-5
abundance: many

CDR3nt: TGTGCCAGCAGCCCTTCGGGGATTCAAGAGACCCAGTACTTC
CDR3aa: CASSPSGIQETQYF
v_gene: TRBV7-2
d_gene: -
j_gene: TRBJ2-5
abundance: many

CDR3nt: TGTGCCAGCAGTTTACGACTAGCGGGAGTCTACGAGCAGTACTTC
CDR3aa: CASSLRLAGVYEQYF
v_gene: TRBV28
d_gene: TRBD2
j_gene: TRBJ2-7
abundance: many

CDR3nt: TGTGCCACCAGCAGAGATGTTGCGGAGACCCAGTACTTC
CDR3aa: CATSRDVAETQYF
v_gene: TRBV15
d_gene: -
j_gene: TRBJ2-5
abundance: few

CDR3nt: TGTGCCAGCAGCTTTACTAGCCCGAACACCGGGGAGCTGTTTTTT
CDR3aa: CASSFTSPNTGELFF
v_gene: TRBV14
d_gene: -
j_gene: TRBJ2-2
abundance: few

CDR3nt: TGTGCCAGCAGTTTACAGGGGACCACTGAAGCTTTCTTT
CDR3aa: CASSLQGTTEAFF
v_gene: TRBV28
d_gene: -
j_gene: TRBJ1-1
abundance: many

CDR3nt: TGTGCCATCAGTGATCTCGGTGAAGCTTTCTTT
CDR3aa: CAISDLGEAFF
v_gene: TRBV10-3
d_gene: -
j_gene: TRBJ1-1
abundance: few

CDR3nt: TGTGCCAGCAGCTTAAAAGCGGGAGGGGCCTACGAGCAGTACTTC
CDR3aa: CASSLKAGGAYEQYF
v_gene: TRBV7-3
d_gene: TRBD2
j_gene: TRBJ2-7
abundance: -

CDR3nt: TGCAGTGCTAGCGCCACCACAGATACGCAGTATTTT
CDR3aa: CSASATTDTQYF
v_gene: TRBV20-1
d_gene: -
j_gene: TRBJ2-3
abundance: -

CDR3nt: TGTGCCAGCAGCTTAGTCGGGAGGACAGATACGCAGTATTTT
CDR3aa: CASSLVGRTDTQYF
v_gene: TRBV7-2
d_gene: TRBD2
j_gene: TRBJ2-3
abundance: many

CDR3nt: TGTGCCAGCAGTTTAGTGGGTCGGGGGCTTTCCTACGAGCAGTACTTC
CDR3aa: CASSLVGRGLSYEQYF
v_gene: TRBV28
d_gene: -
j_gene: TRBJ2-7
abundance: -

CDR3nt: TGTGCCAGCAGCTTAGATATTGGAGGCGGGAGATTTGATTGGTTCTTC
CDR3aa: CASSLDIGGGRFDWFF
v_gene: TRBV7-2
d_gene: TRBD2
j_gene: TRBJ2-1
abundance: many

CDR3nt: TGTGCCAGCAGCTTAGCGGGAACTGGCACAGATACGCAGTATTTT
CDR3aa: CASSLAGTGTDTQYF
v_gene: TRBV7-3
d_gene: -
j_gene: TRBJ2-3
abundance: once